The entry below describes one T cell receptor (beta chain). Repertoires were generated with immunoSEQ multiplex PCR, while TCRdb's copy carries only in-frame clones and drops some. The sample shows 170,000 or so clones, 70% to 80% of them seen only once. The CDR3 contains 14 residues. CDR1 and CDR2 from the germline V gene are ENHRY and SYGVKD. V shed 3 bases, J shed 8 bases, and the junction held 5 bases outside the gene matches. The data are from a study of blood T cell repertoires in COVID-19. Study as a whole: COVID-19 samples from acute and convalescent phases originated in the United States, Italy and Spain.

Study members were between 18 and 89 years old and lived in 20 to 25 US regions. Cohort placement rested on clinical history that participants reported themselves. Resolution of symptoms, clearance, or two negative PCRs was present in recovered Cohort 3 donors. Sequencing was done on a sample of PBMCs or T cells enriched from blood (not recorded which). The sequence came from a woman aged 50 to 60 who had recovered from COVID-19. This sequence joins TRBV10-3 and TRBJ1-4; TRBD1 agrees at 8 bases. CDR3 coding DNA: TGTGCCATCAGTGAAGGCCAGGGGGCGGAAAAACTGTTTTTT. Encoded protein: CAISEGQGAEKLFF.